This T cell receptor (beta chain) emerged from a study of shared clonotypes between healthy human individuals. Per the germline V gene, CDR1 is SEHNR and CDR2 is FQNEAQ (reference sequence). The V and J ends lost 5 bases and 0 bases, in that order; junction bases with no gene match: 9. This CDR3 spans 16 amino acids. Roughly 200 ng DNA, 25,000 to 35,000 T cell genomes, went into each sorted-subset replicate PCR. Assay used: immunoSEQ multiplex PCR; TCRdb lists only in-frame clones, some missing. Of millions of clones in the sample, roughly 95% were seen once. A word on this clone: Its antigen remains unknown.

CD8 cells classed as naive were CD45RO-negative and positively selected for CCR7, excluding terminally differentiated effector memory CD45RA+ cells. Study-wide findings and caveats: Larger estimated richness was generally seen in naive subsets than in memory subsets.

Input material: naive CD8+ T cells sorted from blood. The clonotype originates from a man younger than 35 in good health. This chain uses TRBV7-9 with TRBJ2-7; TRBD1 matches at 8 bases. CDR3 bases: TGTGCCAGCAGCCCAAGGACAGGGAGGAACTCCTACGAGCAGTACTTC. Its protein product is CASSPRTGRNSYEQYF.